Below are 25 T cell receptor beta chains sequenced from a single sample in a study of cytomegalovirus exposure and HLA in healthy donors. The PCR ran on 60 Vbeta and 13 Jbeta primers. Method: immunoSEQ multiplex PCR; TCRdb's copy keeps in-frame clones and lacks some. The table records about 100,000 clones, around 75% of them present only once. Source material: PBMCs. The source of these receptors is a male donor in good health and CMV-seropositive.

CDR3 sequence: CASSLAGSSGNTIYF. The CDR3 bases are TGTGCCAGCAGCTTGGCCGGGTCCTCTGGAAACACCATATATTTT. This chain links TRBV5-4 with TRBJ1-3, with D uncertain. This CDR3 has 15 amino acids. Germline CDR1 SGHNT, CDR2 YYREEE (reference sequence). The V gene lost 0 bases and the J gene lost 0 bases, with 7 bases spanning the gap.

This clone was counted a few times. V is TRBV11-3 and J is TRBJ1-1; 9 bases agree with TRBD1. V gave up 0 bases and J gave up 5 bases; unmatched junction bases: 4. Looked up from germline, CDR1 is SGHNT and CDR2 is YENEEA. The CDR3 has 15 amino acids. CDR3 DNA: TGTGCCAGCAGCTTAGAGAGACAGGGGGGTACTGAAGCTTTCTTT. This sequence encodes CASSLERQGGTEAFF.

J is TRBJ1-2 and V is TRBV7-2; 7 positions match TRBD1. Germline V gene lookup returns CDR1 SGHTA and CDR2 FQGNSA. Losses at the gene ends were 1 base for V and 7 bases for J; bases not matched to a gene: 6. The CDR3 consists of 14 residues. The DNA of the CDR3 is TGTGCCAGCAGCTTAGACAGGGGCGATAGTGGCTACACCTTC. The encoded protein is CASSLDRGDSGYTF. Full variable domain (remainder filled in from reference TRBV7-2 and TRBJ1-2): GAGVSQSPSNKVTEKGKDVELRCDPISGHTALYWYRQSLGQGLEFLIYFQGNSAPDKSGLPSDRFSAERTGGSVSTLTIQRTQQEDSAVYLCASSLDRGDSGYTFGSGTRLTVV.

The rearrangement joins TRBV29-1 to TRBJ1-2; TRBD1 agrees at 8 bases. The germline V gene has CDR1 SQVTM and CDR2 ANQGSEA. After removal of 0 bases from V and 0 bases from J, the junction contained 15 bases not matched to a gene. This CDR3 has 19 residues. As DNA, the CDR3 is TGCAGCGTTGAAGATTTTTCAGGACAGGGAGGTTCCACTAACTATGGCTACACCTTC. Its protein product is CSVEDFSGQGGSTNYGYTF.

The gene calls are TRBV7-8 and TRBJ1-2, with D possibly matching TRBD1 (6 bases). Deletions cut 5 bases from V and 1 base from J, with 11 bases between. CDR3 length: 14 residues. Germline CDR1 reads SGHVS; CDR2 reads FQNEAQ. The CDR3 region has the DNA TGTGCCAGCAGCCTCTACAGGGATAACTATGGCTACACCTTC. The encoded protein is CASSLYRDNYGYTF. Full variable domain (missing parts from reference TRBV7-8 and TRBJ1-2): GAGVSQSPRYKVAKRGQDVALRCDPISGHVSLFWYQQALGQGPEFLTYFQNEAQLDKSGLPSDRFFAERPEGSVSTLKIQRTQQEDSAVYLCASSLYRDNYGYTFGSGTRLTVV.

This clone was counted a single time. The chain has TRBV28 and TRBJ1-5; D is perhaps TRBD1 (5 bases). The germline V gene encodes CDR1 MDHEN and CDR2 SYDVKM. The CDR3 is 15 amino acids. V dropped 6 bases and J dropped 0 bases, with 12 bases sitting between them. The CDR3 loop reads CASSRLGGSNQPQHF. The CDR3 nucleotides read TGTGCCAGCAGCCGCCTGGGGGGTAGCAATCAGCCCCAGCATTTT.

This chain uses TRBV5-4 with TRBJ2-7; possibly TRBD2 for D (7 bases). In germline, CDR1 is SGHNT, CDR2 YYREEE (reference sequence). CDR3 length: 16 amino acids. V shed 4 bases and J shed 2 bases, with 19 bases lying between them. The CDR3 nucleotides are TGTGCCAGCAGCCCAAGGGGGGGTCAAACCACCTACGAGCAGTACTTC. It encodes CASSPRGGQTTYEQYF.

The rearrangement links TRBV6-5 to TRBJ2-7, with 11 bases matching TRBD2. The V gene's germline CDR1 is MNHEY and CDR2 SVGAGI. This CDR3 comprises 13 residues. With 6 bases clipped from V and 4 bases from J, the junction kept 2 bases outside the gene matches. The CDR3 region has the DNA TGTGCCAGCAGAACTAGCGGGAGTTACGAGCAGTACTTC. Translating it yields CASRTSGSYEQYF.

The CDR3 bases are TGTGCCAGCAGCTTAGCGGCCGGGGGTCCTGGAAACACCATATATTTT. It translates to CASSLAAGGPGNTIYF. The chain joins TRBV7-2 to TRBJ1-3; D perhaps matches TRBD1 (5 bases). V lost 0 bases to trimming and J lost 2 bases, with 11 bases between them. CDR1 is SGHTA, CDR2 FQGNSA, per germline. The CDR3 is 16 amino acids.

The table lists this clone with a few counts. The chain carries TRBV5-1 and TRBJ2-2; 8 positions agree with TRBD1. Germline CDR1 SGHRS, CDR2 YFSETQ. Trimming at V came to 7 bases and at J to 6 bases, leaving 14 bases not matched to a gene. This CDR3 has 16 residues. The CDR3, as DNA: TGCGCCAGCCGGCGGCAGGGGGCCGGAGCGTCCGGGGAGCTGTTTTTT. Residues: CASRRQGAGASGELFF.

The chain uses TRBV19 and TRBJ1-1, with a possible D match to TRBD1 (6 bases). The CDR3 has 15 residues. V was cut by 5 bases and J by 1 base, with 14 bases left in between. Germline assignment: CDR1 LNHDA and CDR2 SQIVND (reference sequence). The CDR3 DNA sequence: TGTGCCAGTAGTTCTCCGGGACACCCGAACACTGAAGCTTTCTTT. Its translation: CASSSPGHPNTEAFF.

There are a few counts of this clone. The J gene is TRBJ2-2, the V gene TRBV15; 10 positions match TRBD1. With V trimmed by 3 bases and J by 4 bases, 8 bases remained unmatched. CDR3 length: 17 amino acids. From germline, CDR1 is LNHNV and CDR2 YYDKDF (reference sequence). The CDR3 reads CATSRGGTGAPTGELFF. Written as DNA, the CDR3 is TGTGCCACCAGCAGGGGGGGGACAGGGGCCCCCACCGGGGAGCTGTTTTTT.

This clone was recorded a few times. The rearrangement links TRBV6-1 to TRBJ2-3; TRBD1 aligns across 10 bases. This CDR3 has 14 residues. Per the germline V gene, CDR1 is MNHNS and CDR2 is SASEGT. V gave up 7 bases and J gave up 6 bases; unmatched junction bases: 7. The CDR3 DNA is TGTGCCAGCACCGGGACAGGGGAGTCCGATACGCAGTATTTT. Its translation: CASTGTGESDTQYF.

V usage is TRBV18 and J usage is TRBJ2-3, with 8 nucleotides matching TRBD2. After removal of 2 bases from V and 2 bases from J, the junction contained 3 bases not matched to a gene. Germline V gene lookup returns CDR1 KGHSH and CDR2 LQKENI. The CDR3 has 15 amino acids. The CDR3 DNA reads TGTGCCAGCTCACCAACGGGGGGGAACACAGATACGCAGTATTTT. Translating it yields CASSPTGGNTDTQYF.

V and J are TRBV2 and TRBJ1-4; 10 bases match TRBD1. Per germline, CDR1 SNHLY and CDR2 FYNNEI. CDR3 length: 14 residues. V trimming: 6 bases; J trimming: 7 bases; junction bases outside the gene matches: 5. The CDR3 loop is CASRPGQGSEKLFF. The CDR3 nucleotides read TGTGCCAGCAGACCGGGACAGGGGAGTGAAAAACTGTTTTTT.

The rearrangement uses TRBV11-2 and TRBJ1-2; no clear D gene. Per germline, CDR1 SGHAT and CDR2 FQNNGV. The V end lost 5 bases, the J end lost 5 bases, and 18 bases lay between the germline ends. The CDR3 has 15 residues. The CDR3 DNA follows: TGTGCCAGCAGCGAGGTGTCCGGGGTACTTTATGGCTACACCTTC. Amino acid sequence: CASSEVSGVLYGYTF.

CDR3 sequence: CASSRTGGLTEAFF. The DNA of the CDR3 is TGCGCCAGCAGTAGGACAGGGGGCCTTACTGAAGCTTTCTTT. The V gene is TRBV10-1, the J gene TRBJ1-1; 11 positions agree with TRBD1. Germline V gene lookup returns CDR1 WNHNN and CDR2 SYGVQD (reference sequence). V gave up 5 bases and J gave up 5 bases; unmatched junction bases: 4. CDR3 length equals 14 residues.

The sample holds one count of this clone. The J gene is TRBJ2-5, the V gene TRBV4-3; 7 bases fit TRBD1. The V and J ends lost 1 base and 2 bases, in that order; junction bases with no gene match: 4. The germline gives CDR1 LGHNA, CDR2 YSLEER. The CDR3 spans 15 residues. The CDR3 nucleotides read TGCGCCAGCAGCCAAGCACAGGGGTGGCAAGAGACCCAGTACTTC. Translated: CASSQAQGWQETQYF.

The gene calls are TRBV11-3 and TRBJ2-1; TRBD2 aligns across 8 bases. The germline gives CDR1 SGHNT, CDR2 YENEEA. This CDR3 region has 16 residues. V was clipped by 5 bases and J by 0 bases; unmatched bases: 6. The CDR3 sequence: CASSQEGLVSYNEQFF. CDR3 coding DNA: TGTGCCAGCAGCCAGGAGGGACTAGTCTCCTACAATGAGCAGTTCTTC.

This chain uses TRBV7-2 with TRBJ2-3; D unclear. Trimming took off 6 bases at V and 7 bases at J, with 8 bases between the two ends. The CDR3 contains 11 residues. The germline V gene has CDR1 SGHTA and CDR2 FQGNSA. CDR3 loop: CASSLKNTQYF. In DNA, the CDR3 is TGTGCCAGCAGTCTTAAAAATACGCAGTATTTT.

Only one count was recorded for this clone. The V call is TRBV27, the J call TRBJ2-5, with a possible D match to TRBD2 (7 bases). Germline lookup yields CDR1 MNHEY and CDR2 SMNVEV (reference sequence). Trimming shortened V by 3 bases and J by 5 bases, and 10 bases separated the two germline ends. The CDR3 has 13 residues. In nucleotides, the CDR3 is TGTGCCAGCAGTTTTAAGGGGGGGGAGACCCAGTACTTC. Translated: CASSFKGGETQYF.

This clone occurred once. The CDR3 loop is CASTSLGQTFETLHF. The CDR3 DNA follows: TGTGCCAGCACCTCTCTGGGACAGACCTTCGAGACCCTCCACTTT. The rearrangement uses TRBV6-1 and TRBJ1-6, with TRBD1 identical over 7 bases. The length of the CDR3 is 15 residues. The junction had 17 bases not matched to a gene; V was cut back by 7 bases and J by 14 bases. From germline, CDR1 is MNHNS and CDR2 SASEGT.

The chain links TRBV5-1 to TRBJ2-2; D might be TRBD2 (5 bases). The germline gives CDR1 SGHRS, CDR2 YFSETQ. This CDR3 is built from 15 residues. Trimming pared 3 bases from V and 2 bases from J, leaving 11 bases between. The CDR3 DNA sequence: TGCGCCAGCAGCTGGGGAGAGGGAAACACCGGGGAGCTGTTTTTT. Its protein is CASSWGEGNTGELFF.

The J gene is TRBJ2-2, the V gene TRBV10-3; D possibly corresponds to TRBD1 (6 bases). Germline loops: CDR1 ENHRY, CDR2 SYGVKD. Trimming pared 4 bases from V and 1 base from J, leaving 10 bases between. CDR3 length: 15 amino acids. The CDR3 reads CAISGEDRNTGELFF. In DNA, the CDR3 is TGTGCCATCAGTGGAGAGGACAGGAACACCGGGGAGCTGTTTTTT.

This chain links TRBV6-5 with TRBJ2-2; D may be TRBD2 (6 bases). Germline CDR1 and CDR2: MNHEY and SVGAGI. The CDR3 covers 15 residues. Deletions cut 8 bases from V and 0 bases from J, with 13 bases between. Here the CDR3 DNA reads TGTGCCAGCGGAGGGGACCGCACGAACACCGGGGAGCTGTTTTTT. It specifies CASGGDRTNTGELFF.